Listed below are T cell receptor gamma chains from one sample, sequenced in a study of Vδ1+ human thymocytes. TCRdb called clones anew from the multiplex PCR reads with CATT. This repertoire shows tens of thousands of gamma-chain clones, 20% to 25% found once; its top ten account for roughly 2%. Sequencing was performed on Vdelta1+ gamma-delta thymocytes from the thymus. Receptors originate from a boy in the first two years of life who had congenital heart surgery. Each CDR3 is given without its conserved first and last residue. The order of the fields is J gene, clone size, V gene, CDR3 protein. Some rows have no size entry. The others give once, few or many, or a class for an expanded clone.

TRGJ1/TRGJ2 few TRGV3 ATWAPTKKL
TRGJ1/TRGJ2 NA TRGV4 ATWDGTIPYYKKL
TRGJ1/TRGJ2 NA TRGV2 ATWDGKVCKKL
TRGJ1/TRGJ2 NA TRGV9 ALWEAGGDYKKL
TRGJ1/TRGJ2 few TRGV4 ATWDGPRPDYYKKL
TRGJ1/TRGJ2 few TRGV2 ATWDGPGYL
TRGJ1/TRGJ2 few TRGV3 ATWDPFRYKKL
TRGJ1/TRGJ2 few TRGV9 ALWVCRQKL
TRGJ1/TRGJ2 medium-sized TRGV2 ATWDGRHYKKL
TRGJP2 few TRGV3 ATWDRTWITDWIKT
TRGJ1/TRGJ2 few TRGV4 ATWDVPYYKKL
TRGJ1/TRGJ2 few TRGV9 ALWEVFKKL
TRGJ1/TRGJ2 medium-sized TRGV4 ATWDVNYYKKL
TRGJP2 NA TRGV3 ATWDRRSSDWIKT
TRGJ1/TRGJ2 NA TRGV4 ATWERRRYKKL
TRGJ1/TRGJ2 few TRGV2 ATWDGPVTTKKL
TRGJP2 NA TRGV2 ATWDVKNSGDWIKT
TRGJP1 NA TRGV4 ATWVVTGWFKI
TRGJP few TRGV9 ALSLGKKIKV
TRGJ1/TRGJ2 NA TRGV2 ATWDGGDIKKL
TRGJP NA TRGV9 ALWEVSIGQELGKKIKV
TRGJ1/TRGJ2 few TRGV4 ATWDGGRHYKKL
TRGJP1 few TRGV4 ATWDGGTTGWFKI
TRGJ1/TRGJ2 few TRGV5 ATWAPPRGKL
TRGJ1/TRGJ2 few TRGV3 ATWVPRLYKKL
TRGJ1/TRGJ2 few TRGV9 ALWEVNKKL
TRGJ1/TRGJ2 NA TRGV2 ATWDGHRRNEKL
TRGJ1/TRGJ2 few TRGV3 ATWDRHGKL
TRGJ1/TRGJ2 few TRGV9 ALWETRRNKKL
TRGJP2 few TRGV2 ATWDGCDWIKT
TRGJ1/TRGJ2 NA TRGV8 ATWDSGYKKL
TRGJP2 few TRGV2 ATWDPYWIKT
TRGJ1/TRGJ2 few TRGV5 ATWEGGYKKL
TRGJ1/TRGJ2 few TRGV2 ATWDGQYYKKL
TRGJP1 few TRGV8 ATWVPGWFKI
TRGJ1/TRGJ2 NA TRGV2 ATWDGQWYKKL
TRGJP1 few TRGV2 ATWDGHGWFKI
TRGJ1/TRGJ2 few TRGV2 ATWDGPGKKL
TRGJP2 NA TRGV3 AAWDPRSDWIKT